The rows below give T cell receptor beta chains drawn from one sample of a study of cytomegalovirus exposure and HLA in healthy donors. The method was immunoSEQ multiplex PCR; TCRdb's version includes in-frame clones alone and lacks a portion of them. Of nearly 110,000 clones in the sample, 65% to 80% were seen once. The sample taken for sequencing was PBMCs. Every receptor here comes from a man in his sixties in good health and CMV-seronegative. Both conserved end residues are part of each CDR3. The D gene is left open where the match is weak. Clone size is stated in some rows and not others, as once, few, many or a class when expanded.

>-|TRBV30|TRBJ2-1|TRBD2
TGTGCCTGGAGCCTGTCTAGCGGGGAATATGAGCAGTTCTTC
CAWSLSSGEYEQFF
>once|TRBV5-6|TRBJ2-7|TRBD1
TGTGCCAGCAGGCCATGGGGGGACAGGATCGCCTACGAGCAGTACTTC
CASRPWGDRIAYEQYF
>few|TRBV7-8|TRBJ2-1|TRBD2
TGTGCCAGCAGCCGCGGGCGGGGGGTGAGTGAGCAGTTCTTC
CASSRGRGVSEQFF
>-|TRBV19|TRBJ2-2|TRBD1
TGTGCCAGTAGTCCCTCCGGGACAGCAAACACCGGGGAGCTGTTTTTT
CASSPSGTANTGELFF
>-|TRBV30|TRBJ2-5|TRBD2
TGTGCCTGGAGTGATCGTCTAGCGGGCACGAGGCAGTACTTC
CAWSDRLAGTRQYF
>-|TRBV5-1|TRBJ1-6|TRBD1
TGCGCCAGCAGCTTACAGGGGGGCGATAATTCACCCCTCCACTTT
CASSLQGGDNSPLHF
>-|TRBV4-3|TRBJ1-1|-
TGCGCCAGCAGCCAAGGAGCGAACAGGAAGAACACTGAAGCTTTCTTT
CASSQGANRKNTEAFF
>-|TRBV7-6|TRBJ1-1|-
TGTGCCAGCAGCTTAAACCAGGCCAGGGCCAACACTGAAGCTTTCTTT
CASSLNQARANTEAFF
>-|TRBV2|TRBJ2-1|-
TGTGCCAGCAACTTCCCCCGGGATAACAATGAGCAGTTCTTC
CASNFPRDNNEQFF
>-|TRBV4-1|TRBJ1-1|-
TGCGCCAGCAGCGGGGGGACGAACACTGAAGCTTTCTTT
CASSGGTNTEAFF
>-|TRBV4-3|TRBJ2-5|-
TGCGCCAGCAGCCAAGACAGGGGTCGGGAAGAGACCCAGTACTTC
CASSQDRGREETQYF
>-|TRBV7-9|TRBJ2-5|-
TGTGCCAGCAGCTTCTATGGTAGAGAGACCCAGTACTTC
CASSFYGRETQYF
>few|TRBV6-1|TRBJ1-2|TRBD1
TGTGCCAGCAGAACACCAGGGGGCGCTGTGTATGGCTACACCTTC
CASRTPGGAVYGYTF
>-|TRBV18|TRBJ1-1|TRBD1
TGTGCCAGTAGGGGACAGGGCACTGAAGCTTTCTTT
CASRGQGTEAFF
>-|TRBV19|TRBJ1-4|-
TGTGCCAGTAGCCACAGGGCAACTAATGAAAAACTGTTTTTT
CASSHRATNEKLFF
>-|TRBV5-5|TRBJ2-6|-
TGTGCCAGCAGCTTAGCCGGACAGACCTCTGGGGCCAACGTCCTGACTTTC
CASSLAGQTSGANVLTF
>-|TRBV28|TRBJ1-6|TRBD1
TGTGCCAGCGGCGGGACAGGGTATTCACCCCTCCACTTT
CASGGTGYSPLHF
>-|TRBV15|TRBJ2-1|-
TGTGCCACCAGCAGAGTTCTAGGGGGATCCTACAATGAGCAGTTCTTC
CATSRVLGGSYNEQFF
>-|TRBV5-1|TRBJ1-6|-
TGCGCCAGCAGCTTGGTAGGGAGGAATTCACCCCTCCACTTT
CASSLVGRNSPLHF
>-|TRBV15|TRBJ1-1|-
TGTGCCACCAGCAGGTTAAGACAAATGAACACTGAAGCTTTCTTT
CATSRLRQMNTEAFF
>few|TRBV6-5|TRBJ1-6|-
TGTGCCAGCAGTTATGGACAGCCTCTTCTACCCCTCCACTTT
CASSYGQPLLPLHF
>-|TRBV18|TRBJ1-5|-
TGTGCCAGCTCACCAGGGCCCAATCAGCCCCAGCATTTT
CASSPGPNQPQHF
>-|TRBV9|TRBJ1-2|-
TGTGCCAGCAGCGTGGGGCTGGCTGGCTACACCTTC
CASSVGLAGYTF
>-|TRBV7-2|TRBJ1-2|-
TGTGCCAGCAGCTCGGGACTGATTAACTATGGCTACACCTTC
CASSSGLINYGYTF
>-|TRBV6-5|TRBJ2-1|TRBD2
TGTGCCAGCAGTTGGGCTAGCGGGGGCACGAATGAGCGGTTCTTC
CASSWASGGTNERFF
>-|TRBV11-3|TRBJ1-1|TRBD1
TGTGCCAGCAGCCTATCCGGGACAGCCAATGAAGCTTTCTTT
CASSLSGTANEAFF
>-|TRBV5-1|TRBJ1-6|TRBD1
TGCGCCAGCAGCTTGGGGGCAGGGGGTAATTCACCCCTCCACTTT
CASSLGAGGNSPLHF
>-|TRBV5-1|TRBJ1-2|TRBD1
TGCGCCAGCAGCTTGGGGACGACAGGGGCCCCCTATGGCTACACCTTC
CASSLGTTGAPYGYTF
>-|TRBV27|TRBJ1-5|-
TGTGCCAGCAAAAGCGCAGGGAGCAATCAGCCCCAGCATTTT
CASKSAGSNQPQHF
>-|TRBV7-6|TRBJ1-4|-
TGTGCCAGCAGCCCATCCCCAGGGGAAGGTGAAAAACTGTTTTTT
CASSPSPGEGEKLFF
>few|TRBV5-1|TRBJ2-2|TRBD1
TGCGCCAGCATTGGGGACAGACACACCGGGGAGCTGTTTTTT
CASIGDRHTGELFF
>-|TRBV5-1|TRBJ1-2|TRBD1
TGCGCCAGCAGCTTGGCGGTGACGGACAGGGGAGGCTACACCTTC
CASSLAVTDRGGYTF
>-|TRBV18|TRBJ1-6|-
TGTGCCAGCTCACCGGACAGTAATTCACCCCTCCACTTT
CASSPDSNSPLHF
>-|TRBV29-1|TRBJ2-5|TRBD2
TGCAGCGTTGAAGCGTTGGGGCGGGGGGGCCGTGAGACCCAGTACTTC
CSVEALGRGGRETQYF
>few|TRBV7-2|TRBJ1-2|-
TGTGCCAGCAGCTATACGTTAAGGGCCAGGGCGAGTTATGGCTACACCTTC
CASSYTLRARASYGYTF
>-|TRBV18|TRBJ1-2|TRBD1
TGTGCCAGCTCACTAACAGGGGTCTCAGATCGCAAAGATGGCTACACCTTC
CASSLTGVSDRKDGYTF
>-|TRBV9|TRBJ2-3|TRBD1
TGTGCCAGCAGCACCAGCGGACAGGTTAGCACAGATACGCAGTATTTT
CASSTSGQVSTDTQYF
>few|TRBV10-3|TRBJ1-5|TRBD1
TGTGCCATCAAAGGGGGGACAGGGGATCAGCCCCAGCATTTT
CAIKGGTGDQPQHF
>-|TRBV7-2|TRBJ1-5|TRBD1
TGTGCCAGCAGCCTACCGGGACAGGGGGCGCGGTTGAGTCAGCCCCAGCATTTT
CASSLPGQGARLSQPQHF
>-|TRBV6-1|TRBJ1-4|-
TGTGCCATCCCACGGGTGGATGCAACTAATGAAAAACTGTTTTTT
CAIPRVDATNEKLFF